This T cell receptor beta chain is from a study of blood T cell repertoires in COVID-19. The overall study: Material from acute and convalescent COVID-19 was sourced from the United States, Italy and Spain.

Produced via immunoSEQ multiplex PCR; TCRdb's table is partial and in-frame only. The sample consists of 100,000 to 150,000 clones, over 75% of them appearing once. V gave up 2 bases and J gave up 6 bases, with 9 bases separating them. This CDR3 has 13 residues. Looked up from germline, CDR1 is MNHEY and CDR2 is SVGAGI. This sequence was found in a woman in her sixties with acute or convalescent COVID-19. The sequencing sample was made of peripheral blood. This chain uses TRBV6-5 with TRBJ2-3; D gene ambiguous. The CDR3 bases are TGTGCCAGCAGTTACACCAGCGCGGATACGCAGTATTTT. Translated, it gives CASSYTSADTQYF.